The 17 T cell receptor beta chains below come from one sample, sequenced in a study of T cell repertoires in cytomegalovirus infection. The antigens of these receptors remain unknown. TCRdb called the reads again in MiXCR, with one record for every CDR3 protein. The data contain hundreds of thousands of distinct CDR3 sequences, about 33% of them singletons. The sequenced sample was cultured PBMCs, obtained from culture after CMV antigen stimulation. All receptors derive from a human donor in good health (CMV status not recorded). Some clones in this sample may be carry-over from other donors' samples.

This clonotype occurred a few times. CDR3 region: CASSLKRHSQETQYF. The CDR3 DNA is TGTGCCAGCAGCTTAAAACGGCATAGCCAAGAGACCCAGTACTTC. The chain is built from TRBV5-4 and TRBJ2-5; D ambiguous. There are 15 residues in the CDR3. Trimming cost V 2 bases and J 1 base, with 12 bases left between them. Germline values: CDR1 SGHNT, CDR2 YYREEE (reference sequence).

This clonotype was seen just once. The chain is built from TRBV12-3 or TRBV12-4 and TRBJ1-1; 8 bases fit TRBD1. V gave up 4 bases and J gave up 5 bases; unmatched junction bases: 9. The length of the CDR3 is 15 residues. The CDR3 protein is CASSYPGGAGTEAFF. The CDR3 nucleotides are TGTGCCAGCAGTTACCCAGGGGGCGCGGGGACTGAAGCTTTCTTT.

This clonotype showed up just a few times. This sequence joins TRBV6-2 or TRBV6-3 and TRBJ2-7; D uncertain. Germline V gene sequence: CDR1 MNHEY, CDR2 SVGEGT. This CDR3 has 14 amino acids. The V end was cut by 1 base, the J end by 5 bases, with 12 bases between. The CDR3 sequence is CASSYWRTSHEQYF. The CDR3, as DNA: TGTGCCAGCAGTTACTGGCGGACGTCCCACGAGCAGTACTTC.

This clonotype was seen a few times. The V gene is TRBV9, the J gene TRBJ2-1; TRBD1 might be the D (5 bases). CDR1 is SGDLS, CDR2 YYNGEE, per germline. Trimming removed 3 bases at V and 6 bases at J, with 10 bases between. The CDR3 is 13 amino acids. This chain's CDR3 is CASSEDNPNEQFF. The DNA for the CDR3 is TGTGCCAGCAGCGAGGACAATCCCAATGAGCAGTTCTTC.

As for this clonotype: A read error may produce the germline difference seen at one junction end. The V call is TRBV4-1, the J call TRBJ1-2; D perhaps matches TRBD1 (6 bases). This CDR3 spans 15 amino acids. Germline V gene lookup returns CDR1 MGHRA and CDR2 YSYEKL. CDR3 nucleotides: TGTGCCAGCAGCCTCGGCTTCGGGGGGGCCGGTGGCTACACCTTC. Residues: CASSLGFGGAGGYTF.

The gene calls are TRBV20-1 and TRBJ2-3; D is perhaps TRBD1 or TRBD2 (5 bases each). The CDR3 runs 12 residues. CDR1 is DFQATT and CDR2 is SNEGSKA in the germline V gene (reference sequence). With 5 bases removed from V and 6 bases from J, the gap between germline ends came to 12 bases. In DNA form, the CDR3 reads TGCAGTGCTCCCCGGGGCCTCGATACGCAGTATTTT. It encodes CSAPRGLDTQYF.

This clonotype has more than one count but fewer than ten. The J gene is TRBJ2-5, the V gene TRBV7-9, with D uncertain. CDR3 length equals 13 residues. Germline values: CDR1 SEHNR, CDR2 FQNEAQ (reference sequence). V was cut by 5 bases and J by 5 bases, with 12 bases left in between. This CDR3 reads CASSGSNAETQYF. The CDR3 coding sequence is TGTGCCAGCAGCGGTTCCAACGCGGAGACCCAGTACTTC.

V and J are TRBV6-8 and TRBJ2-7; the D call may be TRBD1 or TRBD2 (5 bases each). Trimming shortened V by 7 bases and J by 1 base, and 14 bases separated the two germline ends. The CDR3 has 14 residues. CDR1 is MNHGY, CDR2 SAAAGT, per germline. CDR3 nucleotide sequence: TGTGCCAGCACGGGTCTTGGGGGATCCTACGAGCAGTACTTC. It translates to CASTGLGGSYEQYF.

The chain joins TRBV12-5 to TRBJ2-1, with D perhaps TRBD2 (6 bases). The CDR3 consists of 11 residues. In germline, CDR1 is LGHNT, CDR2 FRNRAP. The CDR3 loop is CASGLYNEQFF. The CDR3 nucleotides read TGTGCCAGCGGGCTATACAATGAGCAGTTCTTC.

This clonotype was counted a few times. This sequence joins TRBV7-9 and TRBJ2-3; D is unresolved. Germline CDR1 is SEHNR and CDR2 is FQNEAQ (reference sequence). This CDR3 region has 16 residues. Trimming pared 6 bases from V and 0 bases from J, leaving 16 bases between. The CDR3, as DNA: TGTGCCAGCAGGAGAGCGTTGGGGTCTAGCACAGATACGCAGTATTTT. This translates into CASRRALGSSTDTQYF.

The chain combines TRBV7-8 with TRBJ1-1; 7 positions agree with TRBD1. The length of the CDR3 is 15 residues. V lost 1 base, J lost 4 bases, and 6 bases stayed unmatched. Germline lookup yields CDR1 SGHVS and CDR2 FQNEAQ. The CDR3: CASSLVLAGGTEAFF. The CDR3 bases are TGTGCCAGCAGCTTAGTGTTGGCAGGGGGCACTGAAGCTTTCTTT.

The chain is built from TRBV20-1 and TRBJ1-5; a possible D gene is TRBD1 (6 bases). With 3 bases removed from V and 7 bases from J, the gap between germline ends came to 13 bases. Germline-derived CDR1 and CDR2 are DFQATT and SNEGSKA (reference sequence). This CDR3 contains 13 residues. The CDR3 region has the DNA TGCAGTGCTAGTGGGGGGGCTCGGCAGCCCCAGCATTTT. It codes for CSASGGARQPQHF.

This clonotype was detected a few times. CDR3 sequence (DNA): TGTGCCAGCAGTTCTCGGGACAGGGGGATCCACGAGCAGTACTTC. Translation gives CASSSRDRGIHEQYF. The chain combines TRBV7-6 with TRBJ2-7, with 11 bases aligning to TRBD1. This CDR3 comprises 15 residues. The ends lost 6 bases at V and 5 bases at J; junction bases unmatched: 9. Germline CDR1 reads SGHVS; CDR2 reads FNYEAQ.

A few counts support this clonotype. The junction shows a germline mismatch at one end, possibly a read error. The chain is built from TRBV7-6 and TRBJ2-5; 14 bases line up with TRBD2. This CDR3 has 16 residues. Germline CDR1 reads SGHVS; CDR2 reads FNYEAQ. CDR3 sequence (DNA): TGTGCCAGCACCTTAGGGACTAGCGGGAGTGGTGAGACCCAGTACTTC. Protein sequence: CASTLGTSGSGETQYF.

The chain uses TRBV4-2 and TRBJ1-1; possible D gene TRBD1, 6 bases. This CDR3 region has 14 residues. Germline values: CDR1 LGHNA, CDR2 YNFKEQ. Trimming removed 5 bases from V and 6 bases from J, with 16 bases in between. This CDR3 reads CASSSPGESPEAFF. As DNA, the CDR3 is TGTGCCAGCAGCAGCCCAGGGGAATCTCCTGAAGCTTTCTTT.

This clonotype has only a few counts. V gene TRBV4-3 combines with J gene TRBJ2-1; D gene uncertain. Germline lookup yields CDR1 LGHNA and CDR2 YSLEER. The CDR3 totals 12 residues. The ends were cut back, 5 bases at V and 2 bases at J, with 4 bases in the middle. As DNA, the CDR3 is TGCGCCAGCAGCACGACCTACAATGAGCAGTTCTTC. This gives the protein CASSTTYNEQFF.

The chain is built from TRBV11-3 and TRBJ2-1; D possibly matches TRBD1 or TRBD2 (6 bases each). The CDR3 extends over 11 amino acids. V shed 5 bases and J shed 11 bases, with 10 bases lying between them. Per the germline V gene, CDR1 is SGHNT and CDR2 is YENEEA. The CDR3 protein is CASSEGGKQFF. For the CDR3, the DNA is TGTGCCAGCAGCGAGGGGGGTAAGCAGTTCTTC. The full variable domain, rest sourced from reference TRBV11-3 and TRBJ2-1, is EAGVVQSPRYKIIEKKQPVAFWCNPISGHNTLYWYLQNLGQGPELLIRYENEEAVDDSQLPKDRFSAERLKGVDSTLKIQPAELGDSAVYLCASSEGGKQFFGPGTRLTVL.